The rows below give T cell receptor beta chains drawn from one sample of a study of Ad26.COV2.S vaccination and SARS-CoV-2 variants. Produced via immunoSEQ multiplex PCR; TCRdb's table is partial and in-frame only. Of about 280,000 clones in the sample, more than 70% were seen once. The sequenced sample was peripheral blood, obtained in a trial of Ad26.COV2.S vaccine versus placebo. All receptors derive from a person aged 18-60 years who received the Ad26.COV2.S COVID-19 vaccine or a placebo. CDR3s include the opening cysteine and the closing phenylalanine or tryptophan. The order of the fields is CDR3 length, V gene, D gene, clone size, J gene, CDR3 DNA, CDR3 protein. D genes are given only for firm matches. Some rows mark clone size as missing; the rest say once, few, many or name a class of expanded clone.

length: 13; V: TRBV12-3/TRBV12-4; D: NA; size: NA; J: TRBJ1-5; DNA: TGTGCCAGCAGCCAGGACATATTGCAGCCCCAGCATTTT; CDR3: CASSQDILQPQHF
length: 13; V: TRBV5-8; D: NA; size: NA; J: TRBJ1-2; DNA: TGTGCCAGCAGCTTGCGGGGTTTGAGGAGCTACACCTTC; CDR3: CASSLRGLRSYTF
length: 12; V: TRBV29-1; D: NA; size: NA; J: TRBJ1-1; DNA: TGCAGCGTTGAAGGGCCGGATTTAAAGAGGTTCTTT; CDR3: CSVEGPDLKRFF
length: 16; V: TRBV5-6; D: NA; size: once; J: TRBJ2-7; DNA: TGTGCCAGCAGCTTGGTTGCAGGGTACCCTTCCTACGAGCAGTACTTC; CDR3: CASSLVAGYPSYEQYF
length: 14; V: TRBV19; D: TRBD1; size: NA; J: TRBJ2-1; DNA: TGTGCCAGTAGTAGGGACAGGGGCCACAATGAGCAGTTCTTC; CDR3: CASSRDRGHNEQFF
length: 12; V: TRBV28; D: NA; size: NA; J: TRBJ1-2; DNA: TGTGCCAGCAGCCTCCAGGGAAGCGGCTACACCTTC; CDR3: CASSLQGSGYTF
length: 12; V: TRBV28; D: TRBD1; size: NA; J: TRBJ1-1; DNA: TGTGCCAGCAGGGCAGGGGGTTTGGGTGCTTTCTTT; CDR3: CASRAGGLGAFF
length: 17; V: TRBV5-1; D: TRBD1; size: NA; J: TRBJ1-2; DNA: TGCGCCAGCAGCCATGGGGCGGGACAGGCGTCGATTACTGGCTACACCTTC; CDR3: CASSHGAGQASITGYTF
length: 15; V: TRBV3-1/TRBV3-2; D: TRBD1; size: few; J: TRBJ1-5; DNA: TGTGCCAGCAGCCGCGGGACAGGCAAGAATCAGCCCCAGCATTTT; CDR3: CASSRGTGKNQPQHF
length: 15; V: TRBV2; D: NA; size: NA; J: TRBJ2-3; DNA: TGTGCCAGCAGCCCCGTCACGCAGGGGGGGGATACGCAGTATTTT; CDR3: CASSPVTQGGDTQYF
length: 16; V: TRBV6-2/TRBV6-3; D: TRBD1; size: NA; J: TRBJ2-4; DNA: TGTGCCAGCAGTACCGAAACTACAGGGGACAAAAACATTCAGTACTTC; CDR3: CASSTETTGDKNIQYF
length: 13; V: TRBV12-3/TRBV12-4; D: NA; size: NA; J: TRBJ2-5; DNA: TGTGCCAGCAGTCCGACTGGGCCCGGGACCCAGTACTTC; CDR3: CASSPTGPGTQYF
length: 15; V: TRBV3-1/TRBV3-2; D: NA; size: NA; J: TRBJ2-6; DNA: TGTGCCAGCAGCCTTCTATACTCTGGGGCCAACGTCCTGACTTTC; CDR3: CASSLLYSGANVLTF
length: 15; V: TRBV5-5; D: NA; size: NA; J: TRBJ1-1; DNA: TGTGCCAGCAGCTTGCCGACAGGCGTGAACACTGAAGCTTTCTTT; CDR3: CASSLPTGVNTEAFF
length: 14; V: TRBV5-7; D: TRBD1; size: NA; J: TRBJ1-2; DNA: TGTGCCAGCAGCGCGAGAACGACAGGGGATGGCTACACCTTC; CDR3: CASSARTTGDGYTF
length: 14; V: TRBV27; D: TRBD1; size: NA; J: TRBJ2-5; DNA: TGTGCCAGCACCTCCGGGACAGGGCAAGAGACCCAGTACTTC; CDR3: CASTSGTGQETQYF
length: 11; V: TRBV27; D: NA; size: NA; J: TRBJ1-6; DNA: TGTGCCAGCAAGGGTAATTCACCCCTCCACTTT; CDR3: CASKGNSPLHF
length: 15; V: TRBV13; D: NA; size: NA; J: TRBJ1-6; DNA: TGTGCCAGCAGCCGCGGGCGGGGGACCAATTCACCCCTCCACTTT; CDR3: CASSRGRGTNSPLHF
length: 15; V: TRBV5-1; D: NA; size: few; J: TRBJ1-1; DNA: TGCGCCAGCAGCACCCTGACACCGATCAACACTGAAGCTTTCTTT; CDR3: CASSTLTPINTEAFF
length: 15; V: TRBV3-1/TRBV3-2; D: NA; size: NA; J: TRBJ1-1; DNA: TGTGCCAGCAGCCAAGGTTCCTCCCGGAACACTGAAGCTTTCTTT; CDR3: CASSQGSSRNTEAFF
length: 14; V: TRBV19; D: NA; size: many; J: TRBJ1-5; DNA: TGTGCCACAAGTGGAGCAGGGCGAGGGCAGCCCCAGCATTTT; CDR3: CATSGAGRGQPQHF
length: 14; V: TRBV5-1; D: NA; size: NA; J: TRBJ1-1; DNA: TGCGCCAGCAGCTCAGGGGAGAGCGGCACTGAAGCTTTCTTT; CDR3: CASSSGESGTEAFF
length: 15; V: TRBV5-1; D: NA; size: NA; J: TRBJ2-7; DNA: TGCGCCAGCAGCGCACAGGGATACCTTTCCTACGAGCAGTACTTC; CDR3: CASSAQGYLSYEQYF
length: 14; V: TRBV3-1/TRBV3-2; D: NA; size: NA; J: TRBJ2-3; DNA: TGTGCCAGCAGCCAAGAGTACTTCACAGATACGCAGTATTTT; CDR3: CASSQEYFTDTQYF
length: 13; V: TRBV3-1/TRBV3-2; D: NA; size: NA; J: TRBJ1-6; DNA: TGTGCCAGCAGCCAAGATCCGGCCAGGGCCCTCCGCTTT; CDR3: CASSQDPARALRF
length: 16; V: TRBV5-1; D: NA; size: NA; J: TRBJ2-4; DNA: TGCGCCAGCAGTCAGGAGGGGATTCTAGCCAAAAACATTCAGTACTTC; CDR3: CASSQEGILAKNIQYF
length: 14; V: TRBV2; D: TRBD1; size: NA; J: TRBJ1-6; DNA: TGTGCCAGCAGGGGACAGGGAGGACATTCACCCCTCCACTTT; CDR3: CASRGQGGHSPLHF
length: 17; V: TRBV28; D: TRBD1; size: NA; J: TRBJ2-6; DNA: TGTGCCAGCAGTTCCAGGGGGTCCTCCTCTGGGGCCAACGTCCTGACTTTC; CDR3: CASSSRGSSSGANVLTF
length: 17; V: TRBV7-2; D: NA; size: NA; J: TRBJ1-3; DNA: TGTGCCAGCAGCTTGATAACGGAGTCGGCGTCTGGAAACACCATATATTTT; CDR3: CASSLITESASGNTIYF
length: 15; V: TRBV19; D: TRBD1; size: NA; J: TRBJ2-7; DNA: TGTGCCAGTAGTCTAACAGGGGACCCGTACGACGAGCAGTACTTC; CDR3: CASSLTGDPYDEQYF
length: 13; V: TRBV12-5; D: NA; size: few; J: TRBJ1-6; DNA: TGTGCTAGTGGTACCACACCCCAGGTTCCCCTCCACTTT; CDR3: CASGTTPQVPLHF
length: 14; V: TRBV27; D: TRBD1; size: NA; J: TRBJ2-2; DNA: TGTGCCAGCAGTATCAGACAGGGCCGCGGGGAGCTGTTTTTT; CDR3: CASSIRQGRGELFF
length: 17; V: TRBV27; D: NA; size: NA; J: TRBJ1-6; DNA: TGTGCCAGCAGTTTAGCGACCGCTAGCTCCTATAATTCACCCCTCCACTTT; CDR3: CASSLATASSYNSPLHF
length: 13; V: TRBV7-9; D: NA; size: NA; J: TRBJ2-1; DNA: TGTGCCAGCAGCGACCGACGGGGGTCTGAGCAGTTCTTC; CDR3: CASSDRRGSEQFF
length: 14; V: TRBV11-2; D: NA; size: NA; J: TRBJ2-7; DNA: TGTGCCAGCAGCTTAGGCGGTCTAGCGTACGAGCAGTACTTC; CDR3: CASSLGGLAYEQYF
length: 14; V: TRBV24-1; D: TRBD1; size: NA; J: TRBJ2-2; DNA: TGTGCCACCAGTGGAAGGACAGGGGATGTGGAGCTGTTTTTT; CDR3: CATSGRTGDVELFF
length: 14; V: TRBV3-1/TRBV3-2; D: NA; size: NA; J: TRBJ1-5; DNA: TGTGCCAGCAGCCCAGGACGGAGCAATCAGCCCCAGCATTTT; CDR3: CASSPGRSNQPQHF
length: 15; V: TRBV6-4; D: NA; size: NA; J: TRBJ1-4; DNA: TGTGCCAGCACCTATAAGGGACTGTGCTATGAAAAACTGTTTTTT; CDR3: CASTYKGLCYEKLFF
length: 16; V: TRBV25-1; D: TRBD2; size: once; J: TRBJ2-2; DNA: TGTGCCAGCAGTGCGCGAGCGGGAGGAGTGGCCGGGGAGCTGTTTTTT; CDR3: CASSARAGGVAGELFF
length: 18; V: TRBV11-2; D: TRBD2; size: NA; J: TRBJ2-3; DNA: TGTGCCAGCAGCTTAGTCCTCCTAGCGGGGGCGCGCACAGATACGCAGTATTTT; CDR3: CASSLVLLAGARTDTQYF
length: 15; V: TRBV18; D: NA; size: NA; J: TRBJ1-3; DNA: TGTGCCAGCTCACCACCGGCTAACTCTGGAAACACCATATATTTT; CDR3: CASSPPANSGNTIYF
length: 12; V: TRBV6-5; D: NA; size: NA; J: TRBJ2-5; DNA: TGTGCCAGCAGCGACATTGGAGGGACCCAGTACTTC; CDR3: CASSDIGGTQYF
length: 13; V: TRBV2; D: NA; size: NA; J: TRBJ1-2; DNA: TGTGCCAGCAAGTTGGAGATAAACTATGGCTACACCTTC; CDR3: CASKLEINYGYTF
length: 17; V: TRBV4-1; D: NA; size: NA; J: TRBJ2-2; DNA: TGCGCCAGCAGCCAAGATATAGGGCCAGCGAACACCGGGGAGCTGTTTTTT; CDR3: CASSQDIGPANTGELFF
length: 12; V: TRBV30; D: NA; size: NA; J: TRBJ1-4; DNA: TGTGCCACCAAAGTGGCGGGGGAAAAACTGTTTTTT; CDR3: CATKVAGEKLFF
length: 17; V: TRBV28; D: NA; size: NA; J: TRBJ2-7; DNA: TGTGCCAGCAGTTTGTACGACAGGACGCCCGACTCCTACGAGCAGTACTTC; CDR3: CASSLYDRTPDSYEQYF
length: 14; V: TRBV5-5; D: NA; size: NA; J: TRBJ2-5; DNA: TGTGCCAGCAACTCGCCTGGGGGGCTAGAGACCCAGTACTTC; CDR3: CASNSPGGLETQYF
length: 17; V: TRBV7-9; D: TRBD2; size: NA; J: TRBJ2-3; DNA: TGTGCCAGCAGCCGAATGGGGACTAGCGATGGCACAGATACGCAGTATTTT; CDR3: CASSRMGTSDGTDTQYF
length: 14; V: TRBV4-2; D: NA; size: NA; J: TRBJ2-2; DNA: TGTGCCAGCAGCCAAGTAGGCACAGGCAAGGAGCTGTTTTTT; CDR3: CASSQVGTGKELFF
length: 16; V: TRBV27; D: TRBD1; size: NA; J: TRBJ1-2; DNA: TGTGCCAGCAGTTCTCCCGGGACAGGGGGCAACTATGGCTACACCTTC; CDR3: CASSSPGTGGNYGYTF
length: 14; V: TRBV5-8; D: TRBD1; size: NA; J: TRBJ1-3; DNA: TGTGCCAGCAGCTTCGGACAGGCTGGAAACACCATATATTTT; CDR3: CASSFGQAGNTIYF